The rows below give T cell receptor beta chains drawn from one sample of a study of blood T cell repertoires in COVID-19. The table came from immunoSEQ multiplex PCR; TCRdb's copy has only in-frame clones and leaves some out. The sample has fewer than 300,000 clones; 84% are singletons. Sequenced: peripheral blood. All receptors derive from a person aged 65-85 years with COVID-19, enrolled during active disease. The CDR3 runs from the conserved cysteine through the conserved F or W. The D gene is left open where the match is weak. Clone size appears in some rows only: once, few, many, or a class for an expanded clone.

d_call clone_size j_call v_call cdr3_nt cdr3_aa
- - TRBJ1-3 TRBV4-1 TGCGCCAGCAGCCAGACCCCGCCCCAGGCTGGAAACACCATATATTTT CASSQTPPQAGNTIYF
TRBD1 - TRBJ1-2 TRBV27 TGTGCCAGCAGTAGGACAGGGGATAACTATGGCTACACCTTC CASSRTGDNYGYTF
- - TRBJ1-1 TRBV12-3/TRBV12-4 TGTGCCAGCAGAAACCTCGGGGAAGCTTTCTTT CASRNLGEAFF
TRBD2 - TRBJ2-3 TRBV7-9 TGTGCCAGCAGTCACAGACTAGCGGGGGATGAAGATACGCAGTATTTT CASSHRLAGDEDTQYF
TRBD2 - TRBJ2-1 TRBV6-2/TRBV6-3 TGTGCCAGCAGTTGGTTAGCGGGAGCGGCCTACAATGAGCAGTTCTTC CASSWLAGAAYNEQFF
- few TRBJ2-2 TRBV2 TGTGCCAGCAGTCCCGAGCTCCTTACAGGGACCGGGGAGCTGTTTTTT CASSPELLTGTGELFF
- - TRBJ2-3 TRBV30 TGTGCCTGGAGTGTATTGGGGCCCTCAGATACGCAGTATTTT CAWSVLGPSDTQYF
TRBD2 - TRBJ2-3 TRBV27 TGTGCCAGCAGCCTGGGGGCGGGGGGGCGAACAGATACGCAGTATTTT CASSLGAGGRTDTQYF
TRBD1 - TRBJ2-1 TRBV5-1 TGCGCCAGCAGCAGGACAGGTTCCTATGAGCAGTTCTTC CASSRTGSYEQFF
TRBD1 - TRBJ1-5 TRBV5-4 TGTGCCACTTCAGGGGGATCTCAGCCCCAGCATTTT CATSGGSQPQHF
- - TRBJ2-1 TRBV27 TGTGCCAGCAGTTTGGCGGGGGCACCTTTTAGTGAGCAGTTCTTC CASSLAGAPFSEQFF
- - TRBJ2-7 TRBV2 TGTGCCAGCAGTGAATTGCGGAGCTCCTACGAGCAGTACTTC CASSELRSSYEQYF
- once TRBJ2-1 TRBV6-5 TGTGCCAGCAGGAGGGCTAGCCAGTCCAATGAGCAGTTCTTC CASRRASQSNEQFF
- once TRBJ2-5 TRBV6-2/TRBV6-3 TGTGCCAGCAGTCGGACAGAACAAGAGACCCAGTACTTC CASSRTEQETQYF
- - TRBJ1-1 TRBV5-4 TGTGCCAGCAGCCTGATGGGACAAAAAGCTTTCTTT CASSLMGQKAFF
- - TRBJ1-5 TRBV6-1 TGTGCCAGCAGTGAGGTAACAGCTGATCAGCCCCAGCATTTT CASSEVTADQPQHF
- - TRBJ2-7 TRBV7-9 TGTGCCAGCAGCTTAAGGGGTCTTGAGAGTACGCAGTACTTC CASSLRGLESTQYF
- - TRBJ1-2 TRBV29-1 TGCAGCGTTGAATCTGGGAGGAATGGCTACACCTTC CSVESGRNGYTF
- - TRBJ2-7 TRBV7-2 TGTGCCAGCAGCCTTCCGACAGGACCCCGAGAGCAGTACTTC CASSLPTGPREQYF
TRBD1 - TRBJ1-5 TRBV15 TGTGCCATCCCGACCCGGGACAGCAATAGCAATCAGCCCCAGCATTTT CAIPTRDSNSNQPQHF
- once TRBJ1-2 TRBV6-5 TGTGCCAGCACCCATTCCTATGGCTACACCTTC CASTHSYGYTF
TRBD2 - TRBJ2-1 TRBV10-3 TGTGCCACCTGGGGGACTAGCGGGGACTACAATGAGCAGTTCTTC CATWGTSGDYNEQFF
TRBD2 once TRBJ2-3 TRBV3-1/TRBV3-2 TGTGCCAGCAGCTCTAGGAGAAGGGGACTACCAACTAGCACAGATACGCAGTATTTT CASSSRRRGLPTSTDTQYF
- - TRBJ1-1 TRBV18 TGTGCCAGCTCACCAGGATGGGGCAGATCAAACACTGAAGCTTTCTTT CASSPGWGRSNTEAFF
TRBD1 - TRBJ1-1 TRBV12-3/TRBV12-4 TGTGCCACCAAACAGGGGGCAAGAACTGAAGCTTTCTTT CATKQGARTEAFF
TRBD1 - TRBJ1-5 TRBV6-2/TRBV6-3 TGTGCCAGCAGTTATCCGGGACAGGGAGATCAGCCCCAGCATTTT CASSYPGQGDQPQHF
TRBD2 - TRBJ2-1 TRBV6-1 TGTGCCAGCAGTGAAGGACTAGCGGCTACAAGGGAGCAGTTCTTC CASSEGLAATREQFF
TRBD1 - TRBJ2-5 TRBV23-1 TGCGCCAGCAGTCCGGGACAGGGCGGTGAAGAGACCCAGTACTTC CASSPGQGGEETQYF
- - TRBJ2-1 TRBV5-1 TGCGCCAGCAGCTTCCAGCGGTCCAATGAGCAGTTCTTC CASSFQRSNEQFF
TRBD2 - TRBJ2-5 TRBV7-9 TGTGCCAGCAGCAAACGACTAGCGGCCCAAGAGACCCAGTACTTC CASSKRLAAQETQYF
TRBD1 - TRBJ2-5 TRBV30 TGTGCCTGGAGGACAGGGGGCTCGTGGGAGACCCAGTACTTC CAWRTGGSWETQYF
TRBD2 - TRBJ2-1 TRBV5-4 TGTGCCAGCAGCTTAGCGGGGGGCGGAAATGAGCAGTTCTTC CASSLAGGGNEQFF
- - TRBJ1-3 TRBV14 TGTGCCAGCAGCCAAGATCTCAGGCTCTCTGGAAACACCATATATTTT CASSQDLRLSGNTIYF
TRBD2 - TRBJ2-7 TRBV5-1 TGCGCCAGCAGCTTGGTACTAGCGGGGGGGCCGCACGAGCAGTACTTC CASSLVLAGGPHEQYF
TRBD1 - TRBJ1-4 TRBV7-2 TGTGCCAGCAGCTTAAGGGACAGGCGTAATGAAAAACTGTTTTTT CASSLRDRRNEKLFF
- - TRBJ1-1 TRBV10-3 TGTGCCATCAGTGAGTCTAGGGGCGCGATAAACACTGAAGCTTTCTTT CAISESRGAINTEAFF
TRBD1 - TRBJ1-1 TRBV29-1 TGCAGCGCCCAAACGGGACAGGGGATAACTGAAGCTTTCTTT CSAQTGQGITEAFF